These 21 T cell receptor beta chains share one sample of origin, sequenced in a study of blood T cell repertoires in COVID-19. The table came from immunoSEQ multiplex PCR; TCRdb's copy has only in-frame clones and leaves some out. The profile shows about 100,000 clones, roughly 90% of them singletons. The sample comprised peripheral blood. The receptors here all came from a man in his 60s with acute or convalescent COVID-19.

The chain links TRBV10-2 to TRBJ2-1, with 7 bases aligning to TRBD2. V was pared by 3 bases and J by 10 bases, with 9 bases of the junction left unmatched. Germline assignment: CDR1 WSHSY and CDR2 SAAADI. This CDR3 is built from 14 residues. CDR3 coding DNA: TGCGCCAGCAGTGATCTAGCGGCCCTTCGGGAGCAGTTCTTC. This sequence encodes CASSDLAALREQFF.

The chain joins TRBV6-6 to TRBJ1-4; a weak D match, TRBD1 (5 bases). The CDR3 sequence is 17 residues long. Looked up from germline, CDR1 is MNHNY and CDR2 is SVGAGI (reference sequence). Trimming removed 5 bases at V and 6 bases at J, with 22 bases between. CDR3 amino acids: CASSPEYPGEGDEKLFF. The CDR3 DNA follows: TGTGCCAGCAGTCCCGAATACCCGGGGGAAGGGGATGAAAAACTGTTTTTT.

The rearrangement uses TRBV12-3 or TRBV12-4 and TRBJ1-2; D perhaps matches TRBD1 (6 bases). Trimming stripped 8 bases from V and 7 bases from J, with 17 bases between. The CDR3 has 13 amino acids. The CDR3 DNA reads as TGTGCCAGCGCCCTGGCGGGGGCGCGTGGCTACACCTTC. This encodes CASALAGARGYTF.

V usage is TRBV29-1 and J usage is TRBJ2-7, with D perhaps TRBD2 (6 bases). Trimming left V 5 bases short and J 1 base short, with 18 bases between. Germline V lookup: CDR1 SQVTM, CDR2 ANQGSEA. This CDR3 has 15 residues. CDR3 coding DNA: TGCAGCGTTACCGCGGGGCAGGGTAAATCCTACGAGCAGTACTTC. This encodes CSVTAGQGKSYEQYF.

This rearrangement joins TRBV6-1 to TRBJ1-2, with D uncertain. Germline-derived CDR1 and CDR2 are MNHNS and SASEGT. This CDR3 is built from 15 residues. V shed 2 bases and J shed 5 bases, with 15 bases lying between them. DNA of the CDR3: TGTGCCAGCAGTGAAAAGCGAGACCGCGCTTATGGCTACACCTTC. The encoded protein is CASSEKRDRAYGYTF.

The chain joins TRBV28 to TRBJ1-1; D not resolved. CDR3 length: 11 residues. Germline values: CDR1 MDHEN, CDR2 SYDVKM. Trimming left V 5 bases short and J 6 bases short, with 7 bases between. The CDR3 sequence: CASSPRSEAFF. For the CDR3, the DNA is TGTGCCAGCAGTCCTAGGTCTGAAGCTTTCTTT.

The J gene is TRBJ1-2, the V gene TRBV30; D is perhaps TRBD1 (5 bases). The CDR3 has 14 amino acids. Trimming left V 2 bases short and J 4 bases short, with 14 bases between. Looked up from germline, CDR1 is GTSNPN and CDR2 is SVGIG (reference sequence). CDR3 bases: TGTGCCTGGAGTAGGGGACTTTCTCCCTATGGCTACACCTTC. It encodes CAWSRGLSPYGYTF.

CDR3 sequence: CASNMSPGQPQHF. In DNA form, the CDR3 reads TGTGCCAGTAATATGTCCCCTGGCCAGCCCCAGCATTTT. The chain joins TRBV19 to TRBJ1-5; D unclear. Germline CDR1 reads LNHDA; CDR2 reads SQIVND (reference sequence). The CDR3 is 13 amino acids. The V and J ends lost 7 bases and 7 bases respectively, with 14 bases between them.

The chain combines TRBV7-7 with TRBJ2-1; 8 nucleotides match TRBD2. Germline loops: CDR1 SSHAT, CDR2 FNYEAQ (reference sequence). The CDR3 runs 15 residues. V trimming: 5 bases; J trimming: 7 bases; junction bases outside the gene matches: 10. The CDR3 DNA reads TGTGCCAGCAGCCCGGGACTAGAAGGTCGGAATGAGCAGTTCTTC. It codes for CASSPGLEGRNEQFF.

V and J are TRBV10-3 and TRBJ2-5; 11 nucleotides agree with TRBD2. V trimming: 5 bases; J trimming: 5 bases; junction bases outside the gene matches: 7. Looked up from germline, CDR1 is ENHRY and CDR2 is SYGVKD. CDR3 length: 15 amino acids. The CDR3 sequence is CAISLLAGATETQYF. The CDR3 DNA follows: TGTGCCATCAGTTTACTAGCGGGAGCTACGGAGACCCAGTACTTC.

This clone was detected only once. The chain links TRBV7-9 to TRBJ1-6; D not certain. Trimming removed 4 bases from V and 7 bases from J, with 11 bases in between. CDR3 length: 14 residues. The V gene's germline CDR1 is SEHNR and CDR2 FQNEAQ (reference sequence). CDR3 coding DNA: TGTGCCAGCAGCTGGGAGGGTGGGAATTCACCCCTCCACTTT. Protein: CASSWEGGNSPLHF.

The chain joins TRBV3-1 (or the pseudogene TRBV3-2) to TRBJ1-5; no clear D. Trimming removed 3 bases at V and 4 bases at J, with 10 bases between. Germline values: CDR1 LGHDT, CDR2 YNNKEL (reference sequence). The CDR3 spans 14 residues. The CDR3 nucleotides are TGTGCCAGCAGCCAGCAGAGGGTTAATCAGCCCCAGCATTTT. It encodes CASSQQRVNQPQHF.

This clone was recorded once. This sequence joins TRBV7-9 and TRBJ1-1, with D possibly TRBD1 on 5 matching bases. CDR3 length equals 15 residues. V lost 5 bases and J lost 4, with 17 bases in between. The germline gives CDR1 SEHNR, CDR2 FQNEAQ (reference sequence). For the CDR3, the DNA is TGTGCCAGCAGCCCTAGTCGGGGGAGCGGCACTGAAGCTTTCTTT. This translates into CASSPSRGSGTEAFF. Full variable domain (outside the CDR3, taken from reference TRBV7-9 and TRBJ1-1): DTGVSQNPRHKITKRGQNVTFRCDPISEHNRLYWYRQTLGQGPEFLTYFQNEAQLEKSRLLSDRFSAERPKGSFSTLEIQRTEQGDSAMYLCASSPSRGSGTEAFFGQGTRLTVV.

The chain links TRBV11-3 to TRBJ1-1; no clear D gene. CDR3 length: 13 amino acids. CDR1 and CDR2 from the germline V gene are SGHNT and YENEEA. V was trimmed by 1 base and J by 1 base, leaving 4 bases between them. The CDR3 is CASSLAPNTEAFF. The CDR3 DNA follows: TGTGCCAGCAGCTTAGCTCCGAACACTGAAGCTTTCTTT.

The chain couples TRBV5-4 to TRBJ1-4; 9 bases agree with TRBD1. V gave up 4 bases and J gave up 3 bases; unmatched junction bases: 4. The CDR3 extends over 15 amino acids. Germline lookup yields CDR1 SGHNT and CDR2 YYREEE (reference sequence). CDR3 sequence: CASSPRTGANEKLFF. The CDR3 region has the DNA TGTGCCAGCAGCCCCCGGACAGGGGCTAATGAAAAACTGTTTTTT.

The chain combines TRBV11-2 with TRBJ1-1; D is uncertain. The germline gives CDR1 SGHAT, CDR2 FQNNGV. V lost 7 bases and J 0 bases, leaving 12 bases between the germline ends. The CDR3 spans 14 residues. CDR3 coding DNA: TGTGCCAGCAACCCCGGGGTAATGAACACTGAAGCTTTCTTT. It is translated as CASNPGVMNTEAFF. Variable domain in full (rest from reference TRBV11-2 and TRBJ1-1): EAGVAQSPRYKIIEKRQSVAFWCNPISGHATLYWYQQILGQGPKLLIQFQNNGVVDDSQLPKDRFSAERLKGVDSTLKIQPAKLEDSAVYLCASNPGVMNTEAFFGQGTRLTVV.

This CDR3 reads CAWSLGQGKGQPQHF. The DNA of the CDR3 is TGTGCCTGGAGCCTGGGACAGGGGAAGGGACAGCCCCAGCATTTT. The genes are TRBV30 and TRBJ1-5; the match to TRBD1 covers 10 bases. CDR1 and CDR2 from the germline V gene are GTSNPN and SVGIG (reference sequence). V trimming: 3 bases; J trimming: 7 bases; junction bases outside the gene matches: 9. The CDR3 runs 15 residues. The complete variable domain, with remaining parts taken from reference TRBV30 and TRBJ1-5, reads SQTIHQWPATLVQPVGSPLSLECTVEGTSNPNLYWYRQAAGRGLQLLFYSVGIGQISSEVPQNLSASRPQDRQFILSSKKLLLSDSGFYLCAWSLGQGKGQPQHFGDGTRLSIL.

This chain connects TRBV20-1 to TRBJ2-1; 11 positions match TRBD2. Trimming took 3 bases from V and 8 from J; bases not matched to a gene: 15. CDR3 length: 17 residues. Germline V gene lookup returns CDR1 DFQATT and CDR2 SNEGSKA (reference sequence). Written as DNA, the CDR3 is TGCAGTGCTAGTGGGCAGGGTAGCGGGAGGGCCGGGTATGAGCAGTTCTTC. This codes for CSASGQGSGRAGYEQFF.

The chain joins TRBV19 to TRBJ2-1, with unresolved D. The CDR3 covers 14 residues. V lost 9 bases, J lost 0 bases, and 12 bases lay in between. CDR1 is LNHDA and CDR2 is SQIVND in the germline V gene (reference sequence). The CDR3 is CASSRVSSYNEQFF. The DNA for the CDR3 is TGTGCCAGCTCTCGGGTGAGCTCCTACAATGAGCAGTTCTTC.

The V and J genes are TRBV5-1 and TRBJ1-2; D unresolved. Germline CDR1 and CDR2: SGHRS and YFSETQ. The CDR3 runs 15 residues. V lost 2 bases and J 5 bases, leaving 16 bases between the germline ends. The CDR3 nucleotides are TGCGCCAGCAGCTTAGGCCGAGGTAACTTATATGGCTACACCTTC. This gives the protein CASSLGRGNLYGYTF.

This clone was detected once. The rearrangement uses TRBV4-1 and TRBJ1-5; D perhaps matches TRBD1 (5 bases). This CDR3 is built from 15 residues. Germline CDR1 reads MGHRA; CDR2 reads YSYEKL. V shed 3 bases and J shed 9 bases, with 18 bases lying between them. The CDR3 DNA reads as TGCGCCAGCAGCCAGGCCCCGGGGGGATCGTGGCCCCAGCATTTT. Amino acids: CASSQAPGGSWPQHF.